A single sample is the source of the 22 T cell receptor beta chains below, sequenced in a study of blood T cell repertoires in COVID-19. This table comes from immunoSEQ multiplex PCR, and its TCRdb copy is limited to in-frame clones, with some not included. Of 70,000 or so clones in the sample, around nine tenths are singletons; the top ten hold approximately 14%. The sequencing sample was made of peripheral blood. All receptors come from a woman in her sixties or seventies with acute or convalescent COVID-19.

The V gene is TRBV10-1, the J gene TRBJ2-1; 8 positions match TRBD2. CDR1 and CDR2 from the germline V gene are WNHNN and SYGVQD (reference sequence). Losses at the gene ends were 4 bases for V and 1 base for J; bases not matched to a gene: 3. This CDR3 contains 15 residues. CDR3: CASSGTSKSYNEQFF. CDR3 DNA: TGCGCCAGCAGTGGGACTAGCAAGTCCTACAATGAGCAGTTCTTC.

This chain joins TRBV15 and TRBJ1-1; D is perhaps TRBD1 (6 bases). CDR1 and CDR2 (germline): LNHNV, YYDKDF (reference sequence). The ends were cut back, 10 bases at V and 4 bases at J, with 19 bases in the middle. The CDR3 is made up of 14 amino acids. The CDR3 coding sequence is TGTGCCAGCGCCAAGGGGCAGGGGAGCACTGAAGCTTTCTTT. Protein sequence: CASAKGQGSTEAFF.

J is TRBJ1-5 and V is TRBV5-5, with 8 bases aligning to TRBD1. Looked up from germline, CDR1 is SGHKS and CDR2 is YYEKEE (reference sequence). Unmatched junction bases numbered 10, after V lost 3 bases and J lost 8 bases. The CDR3 extends over 15 amino acids. As DNA, the CDR3 is TGTGCCAGCAGCTCCCACAGGGGGGTCGGGGAGCCCCAGCATTTT. Amino acid sequence: CASSSHRGVGEPQHF.

V and J are TRBV6-5 and TRBJ1-1, with D unclear. CDR1 and CDR2 (germline): MNHEY, SVGAGI. The length of the CDR3 is 14 residues. V lost 5 bases and J lost 2, with 12 bases in between. CDR3 in amino acids: CASSPRRSNTEAFF. Written as DNA, the CDR3 is TGTGCCAGCAGTCCCCGGCGGAGTAACACTGAAGCTTTCTTT.

The rearrangement uses TRBV7-8 and TRBJ1-6; possible D gene TRBD1, 6 bases. The germline gives CDR1 SGHVS, CDR2 FQNEAQ. This CDR3 comprises 16 residues. V was clipped by 7 bases and J by 2 bases, with 15 bases between them. The CDR3 loop reads CASTFTTGPYNSPLHF. The DNA of the CDR3 is TGTGCCAGCACCTTTACTACAGGGCCCTATAATTCACCCCTCCACTTT.

The chain carries TRBV7-6 and TRBJ2-7, with 10 nucleotides matching TRBD1. Germline CDR1 is SGHVS and CDR2 is FNYEAQ. Germline trimming cut 3 bases from V and 0 bases from J; bases unmatched to any gene: 2. This CDR3 comprises 15 residues. The CDR3 here is CASSLGQGSSYEQYF. In DNA form, the CDR3 reads TGTGCCAGCAGCTTGGGACAGGGGAGCTCCTACGAGCAGTACTTC. Complete variable domain (other parts from reference TRBV7-6 and TRBJ2-7): GAGVSQSPRYKVTKRGQDVALRCDPISGHVSLYWYRQALGQGPEFLTYFNYEAQQDKSGLPNDRFSAERPEGSISTLTIQRTEQRDSAMYRCASSLGQGSSYEQYFGPGTRLTVT.

The genes are TRBV7-9 and TRBJ2-1, with D possibly being TRBD1 (6 bases). The V and J ends lost 3 bases and 15 bases respectively, with 15 bases between them. The germline CDR1 and CDR2 sequences are SEHNR and FQNEAQ (reference sequence). The CDR3 has 12 amino acids. CDR3 bases: TGTGCCAGCAGCTTTACAGGGCAGGATCGGTTCTTC. Its translation: CASSFTGQDRFF.

This clone was seen a handful of times. V and J are TRBV5-6 and TRBJ1-5; D perhaps matches TRBD1 (6 bases). The CDR3 sequence is 16 residues long. The germline V gene has CDR1 SGHDT and CDR2 YYEEEE. V was trimmed by 4 bases and J by 3 bases, leaving 17 bases between them. The chain's CDR3 is CASSPWDNQANQPQHF. In DNA form, the CDR3 reads TGTGCCAGCAGCCCCTGGGACAACCAGGCCAATCAGCCCCAGCATTTT.

V is TRBV7-2 and J is TRBJ2-3; 9 bases map to TRBD2. Germline CDR1 and CDR2: SGHTA and FQGNSA. The CDR3 has 17 residues. Trimming at V came to 2 bases and at J to 3 bases, leaving 9 bases not matched to a gene. The CDR3 nucleotides are TGTGCCAGCAGCTTAAGGCCTAGCGGGGCGTCGACAGATACGCAGTATTTT. This codes for CASSLRPSGASTDTQYF.

J is TRBJ2-3 and V is TRBV5-8; a possible D gene is TRBD1 (5 bases). CDR3 length equals 16 residues. Trimming removed 0 bases from V and 0 bases from J, with 11 bases in between. Germline V gene lookup returns CDR1 SGHTS and CDR2 YDEGEE. This CDR3 is CASSLGGLGSTDTQYF. The DNA for the CDR3 is TGTGCCAGCAGCTTGGGGGGCCTTGGGAGCACAGATACGCAGTATTTT.

The chain employs TRBV19 and TRBJ2-1; 9 bases are shared with TRBD1. CDR3 size: 15 residues. Germline assignment: CDR1 LNHDA and CDR2 SQIVND (reference sequence). V was pared by 3 bases and J by 1 base, with 1 base of the junction left unmatched. The CDR3 here is CASSIGTGSYNEQFF. The CDR3 DNA reads as TGTGCCAGTAGTATCGGGACAGGGTCCTACAATGAGCAGTTCTTC.

J is TRBJ2-7 and V is TRBV29-1; 10 nucleotides match TRBD2. This CDR3 is built from 15 residues. Germline V gives CDR1 SQVTM, CDR2 ANQGSEA. Trimming at V came to 2 bases and at J to 2 bases, leaving 6 bases not matched to a gene. CDR3 sequence: CSVEIPLAGAYEQYF. The CDR3 DNA sequence: TGCAGCGTTGAAATTCCGCTAGCGGGGGCCTACGAGCAGTACTTC.

The chain links TRBV2 to TRBJ2-5; 7 bases map to TRBD1. Germline V gene data show CDR1 as SNHLY and CDR2 as FYNNEI. The CDR3 runs 13 residues. After removal of 6 bases from V and 6 bases from J, the junction contained 7 bases not matched to a gene. Here the CDR3 DNA reads TGTGCCAGCAGCCAAGACAGGGAGCAGACCCAGTACTTC. Amino acids: CASSQDREQTQYF.

The V call is TRBV5-1, the J call TRBJ2-5; D ambiguous. Germline lookup yields CDR1 SGHRS and CDR2 YFSETQ. The CDR3 length is 12 residues. The germline V and J ends were trimmed by 4 bases and 4 bases, with 8 bases remaining between them. The CDR3 reads CASSPVRETQYF. The CDR3 DNA follows: TGCGCCAGCAGCCCGGTTCGAGAGACCCAGTACTTC. The full variable domain, completed using reference TRBV5-1 and TRBJ2-5, is KAGVTQTPRYLIKTRGQQVTLSCSPISGHRSVSWYQQTPGQGLQFLFEYFSETQRNKGNFPGRFSGRQFSNSRSEMNVSTLELGDSALYLCASSPVRETQYFGPGTRLLVL.

The V gene is TRBV19, the J gene TRBJ2-3, with D perhaps matching TRBD1 (6 bases). Germline V gives CDR1 LNHDA, CDR2 SQIVND (reference sequence). The CDR3 extends over 12 amino acids. V was cut by 7 bases and J by 8 bases, with 13 bases left in between. The CDR3 nucleotides are TGTGCCAGTACCTCTGGGGGCGGTACGCAGTATTTT. Translating it yields CASTSGGGTQYF.

This clone was counted a few times. This chain joins TRBV19 and TRBJ1-1; 7 positions agree with TRBD1. The CDR3 spans 15 residues. CDR1 is LNHDA and CDR2 is SQIVND in the germline V gene (reference sequence). V shed 4 bases, J shed 3 bases, and the junction held 8 bases outside the gene matches. This chain's CDR3 is CASSNTGTAYTEAFF. The CDR3 coding sequence is TGTGCCAGTAGTAACACCGGGACAGCCTACACTGAAGCTTTCTTT. The full variable domain, rest sourced from reference TRBV19 and TRBJ1-1, is DGGITQSPKYLFRKEGQNVTLSCEQNLNHDAMYWYRQDPGQGLRLIYYSQIVNDFQKGDIAEGYSVSREKKESFPLTVTSAQKNPTAFYLCASSNTGTAYTEAFFGQGTRLTVV.

The chain carries TRBV19 and TRBJ2-7; TRBD2 is a possible D gene (5 bases). The germline V gene has CDR1 LNHDA and CDR2 SQIVND (reference sequence). CDR3 length: 15 residues. The V end was cut by 5 bases, the J end by 1 base, with 15 bases between. CDR3 in DNA: TGTGCCAGTAGTTCCCGAGCGGCCCCATCCTACGAGCAGTACTTC. It is translated as CASSSRAAPSYEQYF.

Remarks on this clone: At the DNA level, this CDR3 is encoded by other sequences in the same sample as well. The chain has TRBV5-1 and TRBJ1-6; D not certain. The CDR3 covers 14 residues. Germline assignment: CDR1 SGHRS and CDR2 YFSETQ. The V and J ends lost 0 bases and 10 bases respectively, with 11 bases between them. The CDR3 DNA sequence: TGCGCCAGCAGCTTGGGGGAAGGGAGATCACCCCTCCACTTT. It specifies CASSLGEGRSPLHF.

The gene calls are TRBV7-3 and TRBJ2-6; 8 bases align to TRBD2. Germline values: CDR1 SGHTA, CDR2 FQGTGA. CDR3 length: 17 amino acids. V was clipped by 1 base and J by 0 bases; unmatched bases: 2. The CDR3 spells CASSLIGTSSGANVLTF. The DNA for the CDR3 is TGTGCCAGCAGCTTAATAGGGACTAGCTCTGGGGCCAACGTCCTGACTTTC. Together with reference TRBV7-3 and TRBJ2-6, the CDR3 gives the full variable domain: GAGVSQTPSNKVTEKGKYVELRCDPISGHTALYWYRQSLGQGPEFLIYFQGTGAADDSGLPNDRFFAVRPEGSVSTLKIQRTERGDSAVYLCASSLIGTSSGANVLTFGAGSRLTVL.

The chain links TRBV3-1 (or the pseudogene TRBV3-2) to TRBJ2-2, with D unresolved. Germline values: CDR1 LGHDT, CDR2 YNNKEL (reference sequence). V lost 0 bases to trimming and J lost 0 bases, with 8 bases between them. The CDR3 consists of 16 residues. The chain's CDR3 is CASSQEAPSNTGELFF. The CDR3 nucleotides are TGTGCCAGCAGCCAAGAGGCTCCCTCGAACACCGGGGAGCTGTTTTTT.

This sequence joins TRBV27 and TRBJ1-2; 7 nucleotides align to TRBD1. This CDR3 region has 16 residues. Germline V gene lookup returns CDR1 MNHEY and CDR2 SMNVEV (reference sequence). The J segment lost 2 bases and the V segment lost 5 bases, leaving 11 bases of the junction unmatched. CDR3 amino acids: CASSPRGVDGNYGYTF. The DNA for the CDR3 is TGTGCCAGCAGTCCCAGGGGGGTGGACGGAAACTATGGCTACACCTTC.

This rearrangement joins TRBV19 to TRBJ2-6; tentatively, D is TRBD2 (5 bases). The length of the CDR3 is 17 residues. From germline, CDR1 is LNHDA and CDR2 SQIVND (reference sequence). Deletions cut 6 bases from V and 0 bases from J, with 15 bases between. The CDR3 here is CASRRVGPSSGANVLTF. The CDR3 DNA sequence: TGTGCCAGTAGGAGGGTGGGTCCTAGCTCTGGGGCCAACGTCCTGACTTTC.